Following are 2 T cell receptor beta chains from one sample sequenced in a study of blood T cells in healthy people across ages. Primed by a sample-barcoded 5' primer and a J-beta primer mix, a second PCR proceeded for roughly 7 to 12 cycles. MiXCR, run by TCRdb on the 5' RACE reads, gives a single entry per CDR3 protein. There are roughly 560,000 distinct CDR3 sequences in the sample; about 25% occur only once, and roughly 9% lies in the top ten. This sample was shared with a second study, whose subject was T cells of mothers and their children.

The sample was blood. The origin of the receptors is a boy aged 5-17 years in good health.

The V and J genes are TRBV2 and TRBJ2-4; 8 positions match TRBD1. The CDR3 contains 15 residues. Germline-derived CDR1 and CDR2 are SNHLY and FYNNEI. With 8 bases clipped from V and 0 bases from J, the junction kept 6 bases outside the gene matches. CDR3 DNA sequence: TGTGCCAGCGAAAGGGACAGGTTAGCCAAAAACATTCAGTACTTC. Encoded protein: CASERDRLAKNIQYF.

This chain connects TRBV20-1 to TRBJ2-5; tentatively, D is TRBD1 (5 bases). Matching the DNA end better, TRBJ2-1 makes the J call doubtful. The CDR3 runs to 12 residues. Germline CDR1 reads DFQATT; CDR2 reads SNEGSKA (reference sequence). For the CDR3, the DNA is TGCAGTGCTAGCCTGGGTTCAGGGGAGCAGTTCTTC. Its protein product is CSASLGSGEQFF.